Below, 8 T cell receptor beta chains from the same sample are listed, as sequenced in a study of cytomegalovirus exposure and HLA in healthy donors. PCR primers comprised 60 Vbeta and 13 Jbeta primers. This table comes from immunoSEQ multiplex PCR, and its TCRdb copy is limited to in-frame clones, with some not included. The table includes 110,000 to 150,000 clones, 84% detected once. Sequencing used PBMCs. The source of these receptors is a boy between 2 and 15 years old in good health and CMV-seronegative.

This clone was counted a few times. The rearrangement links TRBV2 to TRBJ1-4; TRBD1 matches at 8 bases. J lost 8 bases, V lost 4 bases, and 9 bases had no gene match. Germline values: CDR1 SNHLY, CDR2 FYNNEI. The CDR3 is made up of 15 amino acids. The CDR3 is CASSAIRGPEEKLFF. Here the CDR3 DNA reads TGTGCCAGCAGTGCGATCAGGGGGCCGGAGGAAAAACTGTTTTTT.

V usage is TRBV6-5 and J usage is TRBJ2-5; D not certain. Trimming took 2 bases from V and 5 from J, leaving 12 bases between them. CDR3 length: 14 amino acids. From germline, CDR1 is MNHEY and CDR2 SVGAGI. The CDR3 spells CASSYRGVSETQYF. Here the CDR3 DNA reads TGTGCCAGCAGTTACCGAGGAGTCTCTGAGACCCAGTACTTC.

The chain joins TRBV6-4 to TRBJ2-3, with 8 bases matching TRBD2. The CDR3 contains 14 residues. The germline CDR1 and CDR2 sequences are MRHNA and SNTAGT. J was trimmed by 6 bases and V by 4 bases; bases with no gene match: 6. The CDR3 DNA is TGTGCCAGCAGTGCCAGCGGGGGTTTGGATACGCAGTATTTT. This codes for CASSASGGLDTQYF.

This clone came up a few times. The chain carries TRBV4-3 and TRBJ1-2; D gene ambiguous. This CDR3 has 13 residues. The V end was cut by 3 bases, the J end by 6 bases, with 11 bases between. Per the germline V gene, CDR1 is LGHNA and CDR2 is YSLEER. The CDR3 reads CASSHNEGNGYTF. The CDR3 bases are TGCGCCAGCAGCCACAACGAGGGCAATGGCTACACCTTC.

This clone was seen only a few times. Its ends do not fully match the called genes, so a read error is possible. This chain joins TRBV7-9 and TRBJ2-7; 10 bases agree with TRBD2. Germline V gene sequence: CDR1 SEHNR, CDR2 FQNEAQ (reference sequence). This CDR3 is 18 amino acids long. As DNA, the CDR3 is TGTTCCAGCAGCTTAGCGCGCCTAGCGGGGGAGAGCTCCTACGAGCAGTACTTC. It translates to CSSSLARLAGESSYEQYF.

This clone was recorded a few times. The CDR3 is CASSFPTRGTEAFF. CDR3 nucleotides: TGTGCCAGCAGCTTCCCCACAAGGGGGACTGAAGCTTTCTTT. V usage is TRBV5-4 and J usage is TRBJ1-1; D may be TRBD1 (6 bases). The CDR3 covers 14 residues. Trimming took 2 bases from V and 5 from J, leaving 13 bases between them. Germline V gene lookup returns CDR1 SGHNT and CDR2 YYREEE (reference sequence).

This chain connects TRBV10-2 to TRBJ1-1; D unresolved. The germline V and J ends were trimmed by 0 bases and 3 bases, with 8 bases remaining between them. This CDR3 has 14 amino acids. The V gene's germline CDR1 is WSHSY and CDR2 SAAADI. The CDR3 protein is CASSESWADTEAFF. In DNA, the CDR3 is TGCGCCAGCAGTGAGTCTTGGGCAGACACTGAAGCTTTCTTT.

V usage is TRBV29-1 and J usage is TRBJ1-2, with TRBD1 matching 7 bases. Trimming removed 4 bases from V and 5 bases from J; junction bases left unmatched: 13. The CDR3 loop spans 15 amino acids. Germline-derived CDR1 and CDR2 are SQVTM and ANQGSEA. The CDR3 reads CSVVVPDRVPYGYTF. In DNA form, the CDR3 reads TGCAGCGTTGTCGTCCCAGACAGGGTCCCTTATGGCTACACCTTC.